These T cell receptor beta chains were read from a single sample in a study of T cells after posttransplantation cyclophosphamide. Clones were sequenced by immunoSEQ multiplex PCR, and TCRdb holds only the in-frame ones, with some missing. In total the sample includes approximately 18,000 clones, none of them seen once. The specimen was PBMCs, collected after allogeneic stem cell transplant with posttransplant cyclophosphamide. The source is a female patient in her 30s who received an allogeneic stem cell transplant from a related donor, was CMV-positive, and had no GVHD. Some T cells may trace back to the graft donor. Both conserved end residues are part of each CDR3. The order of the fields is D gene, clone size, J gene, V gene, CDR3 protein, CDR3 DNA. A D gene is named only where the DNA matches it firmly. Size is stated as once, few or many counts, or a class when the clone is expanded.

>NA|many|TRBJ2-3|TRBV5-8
CASSVTVLNTDTQYF
TGTGCCAGCAGCGTCACAGTTTTAAATACAGATACGCAGTATTTT
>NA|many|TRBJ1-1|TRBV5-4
CASSLGGDTEAFF
TGTGCCAGCAGCTTGGGGGGGGACACTGAAGCTTTCTTT
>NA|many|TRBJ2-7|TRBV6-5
CASSPQGYEQYF
TGTGCCAGCAGCCCACAGGGCTACGAGCAGTACTTC
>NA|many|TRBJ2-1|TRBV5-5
CASRNAGTFLSEQFF
TGTGCCAGCAGGAACGCCGGGACTTTTTTGAGTGAGCAGTTCTTC
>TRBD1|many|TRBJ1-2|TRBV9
CASSGRQGPDYGYTF
TGTGCCAGCAGCGGTAGACAGGGACCAGACTATGGCTACACCTTC
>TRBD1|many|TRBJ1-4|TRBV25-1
CASSDLRGQGEKLFF
TGTGCCAGCAGTGATCTAAGGGGGCAAGGTGAAAAACTGTTTTTT
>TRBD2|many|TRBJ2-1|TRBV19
CASSIDFPGLAGAPGYNEQFF
TGTGCCAGTAGTATAGATTTTCCCGGACTAGCGGGAGCCCCAGGCTACAATGAGCAGTTCTTC
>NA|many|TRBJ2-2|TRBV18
CASSFYHIGTGELFF
TGTGCCAGCTCCTTTTACCATATCGGCACCGGGGAGCTGTTTTTT
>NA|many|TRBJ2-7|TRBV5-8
CASSGGYEQYF
TGTGCCAGCAGCGGGGGGTACGAGCAGTACTTC
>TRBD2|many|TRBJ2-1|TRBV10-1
CASIGLAGAYNEQFF
TGCGCCAGCATCGGACTAGCAGGGGCCTACAATGAGCAGTTCTTC
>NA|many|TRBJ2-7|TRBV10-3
CAITRSFPDYEQYF
TGTGCCATCACCCGTAGCTTTCCCGACTACGAGCAGTACTTC
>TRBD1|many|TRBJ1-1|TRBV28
CASRPQGAGEAFF
TGTGCCAGCAGGCCACAGGGGGCTGGGGAAGCTTTCTTT
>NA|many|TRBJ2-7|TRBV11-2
CASSRQEFYEQYF
TGTGCCAGCAGCCGGCAGGAATTCTACGAGCAGTACTTC
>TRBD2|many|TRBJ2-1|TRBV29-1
CSGLPGLAGNPGYNEQFF
TGCAGCGGTCTTCCGGGACTAGCGGGCAACCCGGGTTACAATGAGCAGTTCTTC
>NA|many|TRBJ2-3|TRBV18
CASSPQTDTDTQYF
TGTGCCAGCTCACCACAGACAGACACAGATACGCAGTATTTT
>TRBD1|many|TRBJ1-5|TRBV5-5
CASSRGQGANQPQHF
TGTGCCAGCAGCCGGGGACAGGGGGCCAATCAGCCCCAGCATTTT
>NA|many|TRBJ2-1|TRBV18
CASSLGGAGTYNEQFF
TGTGCCAGCTCACTCGGAGGGGCGGGAACCTACAATGAGCAGTTCTTC
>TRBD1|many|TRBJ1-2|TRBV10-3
CAISAGTGAEDYGYTF
TGTGCCATCAGCGCCGGGACAGGGGCGGAGGACTATGGCTACACCTTC
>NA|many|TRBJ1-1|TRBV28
CASSLFQKNTEAFF
TGTGCCAGCAGTTTATTTCAGAAGAACACTGAAGCTTTCTTT
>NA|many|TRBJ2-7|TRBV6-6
CASSYSMGLGYEQYF
TGTGCCAGCAGTTACTCGATGGGACTTGGCTACGAGCAGTACTTC
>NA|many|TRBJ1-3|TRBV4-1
CASSHLQGSGNTIYF
TGCGCCAGCAGCCACCTCCAGGGATCTGGAAACACCATATATTTT
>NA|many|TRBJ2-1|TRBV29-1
CSTLGEAGSNEQFF
TGCAGCACCCTAGGGGAGGCAGGTTCCAATGAGCAGTTCTTC
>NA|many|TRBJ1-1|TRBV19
CASTPLPGNTEAFF
TGTGCCAGTACTCCCCTGCCCGGGAACACTGAAGCTTTCTTT
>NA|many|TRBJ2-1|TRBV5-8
CASSLFWEEQFF
TGTGCCAGCAGCTTGTTCTGGGAGGAGCAGTTCTTC
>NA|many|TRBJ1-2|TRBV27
CASSLAGDSYGYTF
TGTGCCAGCAGTTTAGCAGGGGATAGCTATGGCTACACCTTC
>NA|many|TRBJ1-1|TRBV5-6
CASSLGTGRWTEAFF
TGTGCCAGCAGCTTGGGAACGGGTCGGTGGACTGAAGCTTTCTTT
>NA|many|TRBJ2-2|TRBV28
CASTWLGEGARDGELFF
TGTGCCAGCACCTGGTTGGGAGAAGGGGCGCGGGACGGGGAGCTGTTTTTT
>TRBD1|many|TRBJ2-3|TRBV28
CASSSTGTGGGERQYF
TGTGCCAGCAGTTCCACCGGGACAGGGGGTGGGGAAAGGCAGTATTTT
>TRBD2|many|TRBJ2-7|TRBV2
CASREPGLVTYEQYF
TGTGCCAGCAGGGAACCGGGACTAGTGACCTACGAGCAGTACTTC
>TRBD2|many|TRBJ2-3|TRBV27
CASSFSAGRYTQYF
TGTGCCAGCAGTTTTTCAGCGGGGAGGTATACGCAGTATTTT
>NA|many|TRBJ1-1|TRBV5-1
CASSISGGPTEAFF
TGCGCCAGCAGCATCTCGGGGGGGCCCACTGAAGCTTTCTTT
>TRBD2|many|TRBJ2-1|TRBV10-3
CAISAEAGGIDEQFF
TGTGCCATCAGTGCGGAAGCGGGAGGGATCGATGAGCAGTTCTTC
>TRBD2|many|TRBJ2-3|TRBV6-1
CASSPLRERGTAQYF
TGTGCCAGCAGCCCGTTGCGGGAGCGGGGGACTGCACAGTATTTT
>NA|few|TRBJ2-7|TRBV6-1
CASRETLDYEQYF
TGTGCCAGCAGGGAAACGCTAGACTACGAGCAGTACTTC
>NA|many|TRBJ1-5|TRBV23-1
CASSAHRASQPQHF
TGCGCCAGCAGTGCACACAGGGCAAGTCAGCCCCAGCATTTT
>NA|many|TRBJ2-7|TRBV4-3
CASSQDLISYEQYF
TGCGCCAGCAGCCAAGATCTTATCTCCTACGAGCAGTACTTC
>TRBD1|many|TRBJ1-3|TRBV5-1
CASSPGTGAGNTIYF
TGCGCCAGCAGCCCTGGGACAGGGGCTGGAAACACCATATATTTT
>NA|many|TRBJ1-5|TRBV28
CASSGPQGYQPQHF
TGTGCCAGCAGTGGGCCACAGGGATATCAGCCCCAGCATTTT
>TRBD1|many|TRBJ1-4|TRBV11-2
CASSLAGTGAEKLFF
TGTGCCAGCAGCTTAGCCGGGACAGGGGCAGAAAAACTGTTTTTT
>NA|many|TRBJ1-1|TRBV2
CASSDFLGSTEAFF
TGTGCCAGCAGTGATTTTTTGGGCTCCACTGAAGCTTTCTTT